Following are 21 T cell receptor beta chains from one sample sequenced in a study of cytomegalovirus exposure and HLA in healthy donors. PCR was performed using 60 Vbeta and 13 Jbeta primers. The method was immunoSEQ multiplex PCR; TCRdb's version includes in-frame clones alone and lacks a portion of them. The profile shows about 170,000 clones, 80% of them singletons. The sequenced material came from PBMCs. The receptors shown here come from a woman between 50 and 59 years old in good health and CMV-seropositive.

The rearrangement links TRBV30 to TRBJ2-5; 8 bases agree with TRBD1. Germline assignment: CDR1 GTSNPN and CDR2 SVGIG (reference sequence). Trimming removed 7 bases from V and 3 bases from J; junction bases left unmatched: 13. The CDR3 is 15 amino acids. CDR3 loop: CALYRRQGKEETQYF. The DNA for the CDR3 is TGTGCCTTATACCGACGACAGGGGAAAGAAGAGACCCAGTACTTC. Full variable domain (remainder filled in from reference TRBV30 and TRBJ2-5): SQTIHQWPATLVQPVGSPLSLECTVEGTSNPNLYWYRQAAGRGLQLLFYSVGIGQISSEVPQNLSASRPQDRQFILSSKKLLLSDSGFYLCALYRRQGKEETQYFGPGTRLLVL.

This chain connects TRBV19 to TRBJ2-7; D is perhaps TRBD1 (6 bases). CDR3 size: 13 residues. The germline V gene encodes CDR1 LNHDA and CDR2 SQIVND (reference sequence). Trimming took 9 bases from V and 0 from J, leaving 12 bases between them. The CDR3 region has the DNA TGTGCCAGCCAAGGACAGAACTCCTACGAGCAGTACTTC. As protein: CASQGQNSYEQYF.

This clone has a handful of counts. V is TRBV7-9 and J is TRBJ1-2; 7 bases are a match to TRBD1. The CDR3 runs to 16 residues. In germline, CDR1 is SEHNR, CDR2 FQNEAQ (reference sequence). The V segment lost 6 bases and the J segment 6 bases; nucleotides outside the gene matches: 16. The CDR3 region has the DNA TGTGCCAGCAGTTACTCCGGGACAGCTCTCAAGGATGGCTACACCTTC. This gives the protein CASSYSGTALKDGYTF.

This clone has a single count. The genes are TRBV28 and TRBJ2-3; TRBD1 might be the D (6 bases). Germline CDR1 and CDR2: MDHEN and SYDVKM. V dropped 4 bases and J dropped 2 bases, with 13 bases sitting between them. The CDR3 consists of 15 residues. CDR3 sequence (DNA): TGTGCCAGCAGTTCCTCACAGGGCATCACAGATACGCAGTATTTT. It encodes CASSSSQGITDTQYF.

V is TRBV4-2 and J is TRBJ2-1; 13 bases are shared with TRBD2. Germline V lookup: CDR1 LGHNA, CDR2 YNFKEQ. The ends lost 4 bases at V and 5 bases at J; junction bases unmatched: 8. The CDR3 is made up of 17 amino acids. For the CDR3, the DNA is TGTGCCAGCAGCCCAATTTCACTAGCGGGGGGGAACAATGAGCAGTTCTTC. This codes for CASSPISLAGGNNEQFF.

Only a few counts were recorded for this clone. V and J are TRBV5-1 and TRBJ2-7, with 7 nucleotides matching TRBD1. V trimming: 3 bases; J trimming: 2 bases; junction bases outside the gene matches: 2. Looked up from germline, CDR1 is SGHRS and CDR2 is YFSETQ. CDR3 length: 13 amino acids. The CDR3 DNA is TGCGCCAGCAGCTCGGGACAGACCTACGAGCAGTACTTC. Translated: CASSSGQTYEQYF.

The chain recombines TRBV11-3 with TRBJ2-1; D possibly corresponds to TRBD2 (5 bases). Germline loops: CDR1 SGHNT, CDR2 YENEEA. V lost 5 bases and J lost 0, with 11 bases in between. This CDR3 has 15 amino acids. CDR3 nucleotide sequence: TGTGCCAGCAGCGGCGGGTACAGCTCCTACAATGAGCAGTTCTTC. Protein product: CASSGGYSSYNEQFF.

The chain joins TRBV4-2 to TRBJ2-3, with D uncertain. Trimming took off 4 bases at V and 3 bases at J, with 20 bases between the two ends. The CDR3 extends over 17 amino acids. The germline V gene encodes CDR1 LGHNA and CDR2 YNFKEQ. CDR3: CASSPNGPRDFTDTQYF. The CDR3 DNA reads as TGTGCCAGCAGCCCGAATGGCCCCCGCGACTTTACAGATACGCAGTATTTT.

Notes on this clone: One end of the junction is discordant with germline, which a read error may explain. The genes are TRBV7-9 and TRBJ2-1; D may be TRBD1 (5 bases). Germline V gives CDR1 SEHNR, CDR2 FQNEAQ (reference sequence). CDR3 length equals 11 residues. The CDR3, as DNA: TGTTCCAGCAGCCAGACGGACAAGCAGTTCTTC. Its protein product is CSSSQTDKQFF.

The rearrangement links TRBV25-1 to TRBJ2-7, with 9 nucleotides matching TRBD1. The CDR3 totals 16 residues. Germline assignment: CDR1 MGHDK and CDR2 SYGVNS. The V gene end was trimmed by 5 bases and the J gene end by 5 bases; junction bases not matched to a gene: 13. The CDR3 nucleotides read TGTGCCAGCAGTTTTAACAGGGGGCCTGGATCAGACGAGCAGTACTTC. Translation: CASSFNRGPGSDEQYF.

The chain carries TRBV9 and TRBJ2-5; maybe TRBD1 (6 bases). V shed 3 bases and J shed 10 bases, with 13 bases lying between them. The germline V gene has CDR1 SGDLS and CDR2 YYNGEE. CDR3 length equals 12 residues. CDR3 in amino acids: CASSDFQGNQYF. The CDR3, as DNA: TGTGCCAGCAGCGATTTCCAGGGGAACCAGTACTTC.

This clone was seen a handful of times. The chain carries TRBV5-1 and TRBJ2-2; 8 bases map to TRBD1. Germline V gene data show CDR1 as SGHRS and CDR2 as YFSETQ. Germline trimming cut 4 bases from V and 4 bases from J; bases unmatched to any gene: 3. This CDR3 is built from 14 residues. The DNA of the CDR3 is TGCGCCAGCAGCCCGGACAGGGCCACCGGGGAGCTGTTTTTT. Translation gives CASSPDRATGELFF.

The rearrangement joins TRBV30 to TRBJ2-7; 7 positions match TRBD1. Germline V lookup: CDR1 GTSNPN, CDR2 SVGIG (reference sequence). CDR3 length: 14 residues. V gave up 5 bases and J gave up 1 base; unmatched junction bases: 8. The CDR3: CAWAGDSLSYEQYF. The CDR3 DNA reads as TGTGCCTGGGCAGGGGACAGCCTTTCCTACGAGCAGTACTTC.

A few counts support this clone. V usage is TRBV5-4 and J usage is TRBJ2-7; possible D gene TRBD1, 6 bases. The CDR3 runs 14 residues. From germline, CDR1 is SGHNT and CDR2 YYREEE (reference sequence). The germline V and J ends were trimmed by 0 bases and 6 bases, with 13 bases remaining between them. CDR3 amino acids: CASSLAKGVGEQYF. DNA for the CDR3: TGTGCCAGCAGCTTGGCCAAGGGGGTGGGCGAGCAGTACTTC.

V and J are TRBV28 and TRBJ2-5, with 10 bases identical to TRBD2. Unmatched junction bases numbered 12, after V lost 6 bases and J lost 5 bases. The CDR3 loop spans 16 amino acids. Per germline, CDR1 MDHEN and CDR2 SYDVKM. The CDR3 reads CASRHPSGTSVETQYF. Here the CDR3 DNA reads TGTGCCAGCAGGCACCCTTCCGGGACTAGCGTCGAGACCCAGTACTTC.

This chain uses TRBV6-6 with TRBJ2-2; no firm D call. This CDR3 contains 15 residues. V was cut by 7 bases and J by 5 bases, with 17 bases left in between. In germline, CDR1 is MNHNY, CDR2 SVGAGI (reference sequence). CDR3 sequence reads: CASTFSVQETGELFF. CDR3 sequence (DNA): TGTGCCAGCACCTTCTCTGTCCAGGAAACCGGGGAGCTGTTTTTT.

J is TRBJ1-1 and V is TRBV5-4; a possible D gene is TRBD1 (5 bases). Germline V lookup: CDR1 SGHNT, CDR2 YYREEE (reference sequence). V was cut by 4 bases and J by 3 bases, with 10 bases left in between. The CDR3 is 13 amino acids. CDR3 sequence reads: CASSQTRDTEAFF. CDR3 coding DNA: TGTGCCAGCAGCCAAACCAGGGACACTGAAGCTTTCTTT.

V and J are TRBV4-3 and TRBJ1-2; D unresolved. The CDR3 covers 13 residues. Trimming took off 1 base at V and 0 bases at J, with 3 bases between the two ends. Germline loops: CDR1 LGHNA, CDR2 YSLEER. CDR3 sequence: CASSQAANYGYTF. The CDR3 DNA reads as TGCGCCAGCAGCCAAGCAGCTAACTATGGCTACACCTTC.

V is TRBV28 and J is TRBJ1-1, with 7 bases lining up with TRBD1. The ends lost 6 bases at V and 5 bases at J; junction bases unmatched: 12. Germline V gene data show CDR1 as MDHEN and CDR2 as SYDVKM. The CDR3 is 15 residues long. CDR3 nucleotides: TGTGCCAGCAGACCTCAGACAGGGTCGAGAACTGAAGCTTTCTTT. Its translation: CASRPQTGSRTEAFF. Based on the CDR3 plus reference TRBV28 and TRBJ1-1, the full variable domain is DVKVTQSSRYLVKRTGEKVFLECVQDMDHENMFWYRQDPGLGLRLIYFSYDVKMKEKGDIPEGYSVSREKKERFSLILESASTNQTSMYLCASRPQTGSRTEAFFGQGTRLTVV.

J is TRBJ2-7 and V is TRBV5-1, with D maybe TRBD1 (6 bases). CDR1 SGHRS and CDR2 YFSETQ come from the germline V gene. The CDR3 extends over 15 amino acids. The V end lost 4 bases, the J end lost 1 base, and 15 bases lay between the germline ends. In nucleotides, the CDR3 is TGCGCCAGCAGCCGTCGGACAGCCAGATCCTACGAGCAGTACTTC. Translating gives CASSRRTARSYEQYF.

The chain uses TRBV7-3 and TRBJ2-3; 8 bases fit TRBD2. V was pared by 1 base and J by 0 bases, with 12 bases of the junction left unmatched. CDR3 length: 19 residues. From germline, CDR1 is SGHTA and CDR2 FQGTGA. In DNA form, the CDR3 reads TGTGCCAGCAGCTTAATACAAAGCGGGGGTGCATCTAGCACAGATACGCAGTATTTT. Residues: CASSLIQSGGASSTDTQYF.